This T cell receptor beta chain was identified in a study of technical replicates of blood from a handful of donors. Here immunoSEQ multiplex PCR was the method, and the copy in TCRdb shows in-frame clones only, minus some. Found here are tens of thousands of clones, roughly 94% of them singletons; the top ten hold less than 0.3%. Germline V gene lookup returns CDR1 SGHTA and CDR2 FQGNSA. The CDR3 contains 13 residues. V shed 5 bases and J shed 13 bases, with 20 bases lying between them. Material: T cells isolated from PBMCs. The rearrangement uses TRBV7-2 and TRBJ2-5, with a weak D call TRBD2 (5 bases). This clonotype originated in a human donor in good health. CDR3 residues: CASSTGEWRKRYF. The CDR3 nucleotides read TGTGCCAGCAGCACTGGAGAGTGGAGGAAGAGGTACTTC.